These T cell receptor beta chains were read from a single sample in a study of blood T cell repertoires in COVID-19. Libraries were prepared by immunoSEQ multiplex PCR; TCRdb keeps only in-frame clonotypes and omits some of them. The sample yields about 250,000 clones, about 86% seen once. The specimen was peripheral blood. These receptor sequences come from a man at least 80 years old with acute or convalescent COVID-19. CDR3s include the opening cysteine and the closing phenylalanine or tryptophan. A D gene is named only where the DNA matches it firmly. Expanded clones are given a class, and other clones once, few, many or no size at all.

CDR3nt | CDR3aa | v_gene | d_gene | abundance | j_gene
TGTGCCAGCAGTTTATTGTTGGGAGAAAGCACAGATACGCAGTATTTT | CASSLLLGESTDTQYF | TRBV28 | . | . | TRBJ2-3
TGTGCCAGCAGCCTGGAGGTCGGCGAGCAGTACTTC | CASSLEVGEQYF | TRBV7-2 | . | . | TRBJ2-7
TGTGCCAGCAGATACGCAGGGACAGATACGCAGTATTTT | CASRYAGTDTQYF | TRBV6-5 | . | few | TRBJ2-3
TGTGCCAGCAGCCTCTATTCGATGGACACTGAAGCTTTCTTT | CASSLYSMDTEAFF | TRBV3-1/TRBV3-2 | . | . | TRBJ1-1
TGCGCCAGCAGCTCGGGACTAGCGGTTTCTACCTACGAGCAGTACTTC | CASSSGLAVSTYEQYF | TRBV5-1 | TRBD2 | . | TRBJ2-7
TGTGCCAGTAGTTATAGCGGGCTCAGCTCCTACGAGCAGTACTTC | CASSYSGLSSYEQYF | TRBV19 | TRBD2 | . | TRBJ2-7
TGTGCCAGCAGTTTTGGGGTAAAAAGCGGCGGGGAGCTGTTTTTT | CASSFGVKSGGELFF | TRBV28 | . | . | TRBJ2-2
TGTGCCTGGACGAGCAAACTGTCGAACACTGAAGCTTTCTTT | CAWTSKLSNTEAFF | TRBV30 | . | . | TRBJ1-1
TGTGCCAGCAGCTTGGTACGGAGCTCTGGAAACACCATATATTTT | CASSLVRSSGNTIYF | TRBV5-5 | . | few | TRBJ1-3
TGCAGTGCTAGTCGAAGTCAGGTGGTCGGGGAGCTGTTTTTT | CSASRSQVVGELFF | TRBV20-1 | . | few | TRBJ2-2
TGTGCCAGCAGCTTGGACCCAGGGGTGAGCACCGGGGAGCTGTTTTTT | CASSLDPGVSTGELFF | TRBV5-5 | . | . | TRBJ2-2
TGTGCCATCAGACTAGCGGGGGGGATCTACGAGCAGTACTTC | CAIRLAGGIYEQYF | TRBV10-3 | TRBD2 | . | TRBJ2-7
TGTGCCAGCAGCTTAGTAGTGACAGCCCAAGAGACCCAGTACTTC | CASSLVVTAQETQYF | TRBV11-2 | . | once | TRBJ2-5
TGTGCCAGCAGTCCCGGTCCAGAGAAGCTAGACAATGAGCAGTTCTTC | CASSPGPEKLDNEQFF | TRBV28 | . | . | TRBJ2-1
TGTGCCAGCAGTTTAGTCAGGGGGGTCACCGGGGAGCTGTTTTTT | CASSLVRGVTGELFF | TRBV27 | . | . | TRBJ2-2
TGTGCCAGTAGTAAACCGCAGCGGGAGGTCCACAATGAGCAGTTCTTC | CASSKPQREVHNEQFF | TRBV19 | TRBD2 | . | TRBJ2-1
TGTGCCAGTAAGGGAGCGGGGACAGGGGGCCCCATCAATCAGCCCCAGCATTTT | CASKGAGTGGPINQPQHF | TRBV19 | TRBD1 | . | TRBJ1-5
TGTGCCAGCAGCGTCGGCGGTTACTACGAGCAGTACTTC | CASSVGGYYEQYF | TRBV5-4 | . | . | TRBJ2-7
TGTGCCAGTACCTTCACAGGCGCCTCTGGAAACACCATATATTTT | CASTFTGASGNTIYF | TRBV19 | . | . | TRBJ1-3
TGTGCCAGCAGCTCGGGGACAGATACGCAGTATTTT | CASSSGTDTQYF | TRBV11-2 | . | . | TRBJ2-3
TGTGCCAGCACTCCCGAGGGCGGTGCCTATAATTCACCCCTCCACTTT | CASTPEGGAYNSPLHF | TRBV2 | . | . | TRBJ1-6
TGCGCCAGCAGCTTGGTCATTAGCGGGAACTATGAGCAGTTCTTC | CASSLVISGNYEQFF | TRBV5-1 | TRBD2 | . | TRBJ2-1
TGCGCCAGCAGCTCGGACAGCGGAGGATCCGAGCAGTACTTC | CASSSDSGGSEQYF | TRBV5-1 | . | . | TRBJ2-7
TGCGCCAGCAGCGTGGGAACAGGGGCGACTAATGAAAAACTGTTTTTT | CASSVGTGATNEKLFF | TRBV5-1 | TRBD1 | once | TRBJ1-4
TGTGCCATCAGTGACGGGAGGACGACGAGGTCCTCGGGGGAGCTGTTTTTT | CAISDGRTTRSSGELFF | TRBV10-3 | TRBD2 | . | TRBJ2-2
TGTGCCAGCAGTATACAGGAGAACTATGGCTACACCTTC | CASSIQENYGYTF | TRBV28 | . | once | TRBJ1-2
TGTGCCAGCAGTGAAACTAGCAATTTAAGCACAGATACGCAGTATTTT | CASSETSNLSTDTQYF | TRBV6-1 | . | . | TRBJ2-3
TGCAGTGCTAGTTGGGACAGGGGCTCCGGGGAGCTGTTTTTT | CSASWDRGSGELFF | TRBV20-1 | TRBD1 | few | TRBJ2-2